This T cell receptor beta chain was sequenced during a study of blood T cell repertoires in COVID-19. Only in-frame clones appear in the TCRdb table, and some are missing; sequencing was by immunoSEQ multiplex PCR. The sample includes roughly 80,000 clones, roughly four fifths seen only once; the top ten take roughly a quarter. CDR3 length: 14 residues. The V and J ends lost 4 bases and 5 bases respectively, with 13 bases between them. CDR1 and CDR2 (germline): SGHNT, YYREEE (reference sequence). This clonotype was sampled from a human donor in a cohort sampled during active COVID-19. This chain uses TRBV5-4 with TRBJ1-3; D is possibly TRBD1 (6 bases). Material: peripheral blood. CDR3 DNA: TGTGCCAGCAGCCACTGGACAGCCCGAAACACCATATATTTT. This translates into CASSHWTARNTIYF.